The 21 T cell receptor beta chains below all came from one sample that was sequenced in a study of shared T cell receptors in the human thymus. Clones were read by immunoSEQ multiplex PCR, and TCRdb kept only the in-frame ones, dropping some. The table records approximately 730,000 clones, approximately 85% of them present only once. These data were also filed under a second study, of human thymus T cells.

Sequenced material: thymocytes. These receptors came from a girl in the first two years of life with a congenital heart defect.

The chain links TRBV28 to TRBJ1-5; tentative D call: TRBD1 (5 bases). This CDR3 has 16 amino acids. CDR1 and CDR2 from the germline V gene are MDHEN and SYDVKM. Trimming cost V 2 bases and J 5 bases, with 16 bases left between them. The DNA for the CDR3 is TGTGCCAGCAGTTTACTGGGGGAGAGGGAGGATCAGCCCCAGCATTTT. This codes for CASSLLGEREDQPQHF. Full variable domain (missing parts from reference TRBV28 and TRBJ1-5): DVKVTQSSRYLVKRTGEKVFLECVQDMDHENMFWYRQDPGLGLRLIYFSYDVKMKEKGDIPEGYSVSREKKERFSLILESASTNQTSMYLCASSLLGEREDQPQHFGDGTRLSIL.

The chain combines TRBV11-1 with TRBJ1-4; 8 bases map to TRBD1. Germline V gives CDR1 SGHAT, CDR2 FQDESV (reference sequence). V dropped 5 bases and J dropped 0; count of bases not matched to a gene: 2. The CDR3 totals 15 residues. CDR3 region: CASSPGQATNEKLFF. For the CDR3, the DNA is TGTGCCAGCAGCCCGGGACAGGCAACTAATGAAAAACTGTTTTTT.

The chain uses TRBV11-2 and TRBJ2-2, with D tentatively TRBD1 (6 bases). The CDR3 covers 16 residues. Between the trimmed V and J ends, which lost 5 bases and 0 bases, there was a span of 13 bases. Germline V gene lookup returns CDR1 SGHAT and CDR2 FQNNGV. CDR3 coding DNA: TGTGCCAGCAGCCCCCCCGGGACAACGAACACCGGGGAGCTGTTTTTT. Residues: CASSPPGTTNTGELFF.

As DNA, the CDR3 is TGTGCCAGCGAAACCGGGACTAGCGTCGTGAATGAGCAGTTCTTC. Translated, it gives CASETGTSVVNEQFF. The chain has TRBV5-6 and TRBJ2-1, with TRBD2 matching 10 bases. CDR3 length equals 15 residues. Trimming cost V 7 bases and J 7 bases; bases outside gene matches: 11. Germline CDR1 SGHDT, CDR2 YYEEEE.

The chain carries TRBV4-1 and TRBJ1-1, with TRBD1 matching over 10 bases. The CDR3 sequence is 21 residues long. The V and J ends lost 0 bases and 0 bases, in that order; junction bases with no gene match: 16. The germline V gene has CDR1 MGHRA and CDR2 YSYEKL. The CDR3 region is CASSQERIETGQGSVNTEAFF. The CDR3 region has the DNA TGCGCCAGCAGCCAAGAGCGCATAGAAACGGGACAGGGGTCTGTGAACACTGAAGCTTTCTTT.

This clone was seen just once. V is TRBV7-9 and J is TRBJ2-1; tentatively, D is TRBD1 (6 bases). The CDR3 loop spans 18 amino acids. Trimming took 8 bases from V and 6 from J, leaving 29 bases between them. Per germline, CDR1 SEHNR and CDR2 FQNEAQ (reference sequence). The CDR3 region is CASRTWGRFFGTPNEQFF. For the CDR3, the DNA is TGTGCCAGCCGAACTTGGGGGCGCTTCTTTGGAACCCCCAATGAGCAGTTCTTC.

The chain combines TRBV19 with TRBJ1-6; 9 bases fit TRBD1. This CDR3 comprises 15 residues. Germline CDR1 and CDR2: LNHDA and SQIVND (reference sequence). V trimming: 5 bases; J trimming: 2 bases; junction bases outside the gene matches: 1. The CDR3 nucleotides read TGTGCCAGTAGTGGACAGGGGACCTATAATTCACCCCTCCACTTT. This encodes CASSGQGTYNSPLHF.

The rearrangement links TRBV28 to TRBJ1-1; 9 bases line up with TRBD1. Germline CDR1 and CDR2: MDHEN and SYDVKM. Trimming removed 4 bases from V and 5 bases from J; junction bases left unmatched: 5. This CDR3 is 14 amino acids long. The CDR3 sequence: CASSSWTGETEAFF. The CDR3 coding sequence is TGTGCCAGCAGTTCCTGGACAGGGGAGACTGAAGCTTTCTTT.

Only one count was recorded for this clone. V is TRBV19 and J is TRBJ2-7; the match to TRBD1 covers 7 bases. The V gene's germline CDR1 is LNHDA and CDR2 SQIVND (reference sequence). This CDR3 region has 17 residues. The V segment lost 8 bases and the J segment 1 base; nucleotides outside the gene matches: 17. DNA of the CDR3: TGTGCCAGTCTCGGGGTCACAGGGGACCGCGAGTCCTACGAGCAGTACTTC. This codes for CASLGVTGDRESYEQYF.

V gene TRBV11-2 combines with J gene TRBJ2-5; 11 bases match TRBD2. V was clipped by 1 base and J by 2 bases; unmatched bases: 3. CDR1 is SGHAT, CDR2 FQNNGV, per germline. The CDR3 has 16 residues. The CDR3 reads CASSLALAGEQETQYF. CDR3 nucleotide sequence: TGTGCCAGCAGCTTAGCACTAGCGGGGGAACAAGAGACCCAGTACTTC. The whole variable domain, filled in from reference TRBV11-2 and TRBJ2-5, reads EAGVAQSPRYKIIEKRQSVAFWCNPISGHATLYWYQQILGQGPKLLIQFQNNGVVDDSQLPKDRFSAERLKGVDSTLKIQPAKLEDSAVYLCASSLALAGEQETQYFGPGTRLLVL.

The chain employs TRBV5-5 and TRBJ2-1; 9 positions agree with TRBD2. V lost 4 bases, J lost 0 bases, and 11 bases stayed unmatched. The CDR3 is 18 residues long. Germline V gene lookup returns CDR1 SGHKS and CDR2 YYEKEE (reference sequence). CDR3 nucleotides: TGTGCCAGCAGCGGGAATGCGGGGGGGCAGAGCTCCTACAATGAGCAGTTCTTC. It is translated as CASSGNAGGQSSYNEQFF.

This sequence joins TRBV2 and TRBJ1-2; a weak D match, TRBD1 (6 bases). CDR3 size: 16 residues. Germline V CDR1 and CDR2: SNHLY, FYNNEI. V was trimmed by 0 bases and J by 0 bases, leaving 11 bases between them. CDR3 coding DNA: TGTGCCAGCAGTGAAGCAGGACAGACCCCTAACTATGGCTACACCTTC. Its protein is CASSEAGQTPNYGYTF.

The chain is built from TRBV28 and TRBJ2-7; 9 bases line up with TRBD1. There are 16 residues in the CDR3. Per the germline V gene, CDR1 is MDHEN and CDR2 is SYDVKM. The V and J ends lost 0 bases and 3 bases, in that order; junction bases with no gene match: 6. The DNA of the CDR3 is TGTGCCAGCAGTTTATGGGCGGGACAGGGAATCTACGAGCAGTACTTC. It codes for CASSLWAGQGIYEQYF.

The chain carries TRBV29-1 and TRBJ1-4; D uncertain. This CDR3 has 14 residues. CDR1 and CDR2 from the germline V gene are SQVTM and ANQGSEA. Trimming left V 6 bases short and J 7 bases short, with 18 bases between. The CDR3: CSVTPQKSPEKLFF. The DNA for the CDR3 is TGCAGCGTCACCCCACAGAAATCTCCTGAAAAACTGTTTTTT.

The CDR3, as DNA: TGTGCCACCAGCAGAATCGAGGGCCGCAATCAGCCCCAGCATTTT. As protein: CATSRIEGRNQPQHF. This chain uses TRBV15 with TRBJ1-5, with D hard to call. Germline lookup yields CDR1 LNHNV and CDR2 YYDKDF (reference sequence). Trimming shortened V by 2 bases and J by 2 bases, and 10 bases separated the two germline ends. The CDR3 sequence is 15 residues long.

The CDR3 region is CASSNYRETGELFF. The DNA for the CDR3 is TGTGCCAGCAGTAACTACAGGGAGACCGGGGAGCTGTTTTTT. This chain connects TRBV6-5 to TRBJ2-2, with D possibly matching TRBD1 (6 bases). The V end was cut by 5 bases, the J end by 5 bases, with 12 bases between. The germline V gene has CDR1 MNHEY and CDR2 SVGAGI. CDR3 size: 14 residues.

The chain combines TRBV5-6 with TRBJ2-1; the match to TRBD2 covers 10 bases. Trimming at V came to 0 bases and at J to 8 bases, leaving 5 bases not matched to a gene. The CDR3 length is 15 residues. Germline V gives CDR1 SGHDT, CDR2 YYEEEE. The CDR3 sequence is CASSLGSGGAYEQFF. CDR3 nucleotide sequence: TGTGCCAGCAGCTTGGGGAGCGGGGGGGCCTATGAGCAGTTCTTC.

The chain employs TRBV6-5 and TRBJ2-7, with D tentatively TRBD1 (6 bases). Trimming removed 4 bases at V and 0 bases at J, with 10 bases between. The CDR3 runs 14 residues. CDR1 is MNHEY and CDR2 is SVGAGI in the germline V gene. This CDR3 reads CASSSDRSSYEQYF. As DNA, the CDR3 is TGTGCCAGCAGTTCCGACAGGAGCTCCTACGAGCAGTACTTC.

The chain combines TRBV5-1 with TRBJ2-6, with 8 bases fitting TRBD1. V trimming: 2 bases; J trimming: 0 bases; junction bases outside the gene matches: 10. Germline V gene data show CDR1 as SGHRS and CDR2 as YFSETQ. This CDR3 has 19 residues. The CDR3 DNA sequence: TGCGCCAGCAGCTTCAGGGGGCCCCAGACGAGCTCTGGGGCCAACGTCCTGACTTTC. This translates into CASSFRGPQTSSGANVLTF.

This sequence joins TRBV25-1 and TRBJ2-7, with unresolved D. V was shortened by 4 bases and J by 2 bases, with 9 bases between the two germline ends. This CDR3 is 13 amino acids long. Looked up from germline, CDR1 is MGHDK and CDR2 is SYGVNS. The CDR3 DNA follows: TGTGCCAGCAGTGGAGGTACCCCCTACGAGCAGTACTTC. Residues: CASSGGTPYEQYF.

The chain recombines TRBV2 with TRBJ2-3; D unclear. Per germline, CDR1 SNHLY and CDR2 FYNNEI. The V gene lost 6 bases and the J gene lost 2 bases, with 6 bases spanning the gap. CDR3 length: 12 residues. CDR3 in amino acids: CASSVDTDTQYF. The CDR3 DNA reads TGTGCCAGCAGCGTAGACACAGATACGCAGTATTTT.